The 32 T cell receptor beta chains given below trace back to one sample, sequenced in a study of CDR3 diversity in severe acne. TCRdb re-analysed the PCR reads in MiXCR, keeping a single row per CDR3 protein. The sample consists of 79,000 or so distinct CDR3 sequences, 45% to 50% of them appearing once. Material: blood. The source is a male donor with severe acne vulgaris.

The table lists this clonotype with many counts. This chain uses TRBV5-1 with TRBJ1-4; TRBD1 might be the D (5 bases). The length of the CDR3 is 15 residues. Deletions cut 4 bases from V and 8 bases from J, with 18 bases between. Germline V gene data show CDR1 as SGHRS and CDR2 as YFSETQ. CDR3 coding DNA: TGCGCCAGCAGCCTGTTCGGAGGGACCGGCGAAAAACTGTTTTTT. Translation gives CASSLFGGTGEKLFF.

Within the sample, this clonotype is medium-sized. The CDR3, as DNA: TGTGCCAGCAGCTTAGGAGGGGCCCAGTACTTC. It is translated as CASSLGGAQYF. The chain combines TRBV7-6 with TRBJ2-5, with D possibly being TRBD1 or TRBD2 (5 bases each). The CDR3 is 11 amino acids. The V and J ends lost 1 base and 9 bases respectively, with 6 bases between them. The germline V gene encodes CDR1 SGHVS and CDR2 FNYEAQ.

The J gene is TRBJ2-3, the V gene TRBV2; 10 nucleotides align to TRBD2. V lost 0 bases, J lost 0 bases, and 6 bases stayed unmatched. Germline V CDR1 and CDR2: SNHLY, FYNNEI. The CDR3 is 18 amino acids. The CDR3 sequence is CASSEAPASGSSTDTQYF. The CDR3 coding sequence is TGTGCCAGCAGTGAAGCGCCGGCTAGCGGGAGTAGCACAGATACGCAGTATTTT. Looking up the rest from reference TRBV2 and TRBJ2-3 gives the full variable domain: EPEVTQTPSHQVTQMGQEVILRCVPISNHLYFYWYRQILGQKVEFLVSFYNNEISEKSEIFDDQFSVERPDGSNFTLKIRSTKLEDSAMYFCASSEAPASGSSTDTQYFGPGTRLTVL.

The rearrangement joins TRBV5-5 to TRBJ1-5; the D gene is possibly TRBD1 (5 bases). Trimming took off 3 bases at V and 0 bases at J, with 10 bases between the two ends. The CDR3 contains 15 residues. Germline CDR1 SGHKS, CDR2 YYEKEE (reference sequence). CDR3 amino acids: CASSSLGASNQPQHF. DNA for the CDR3: TGTGCCAGCAGCTCCTTAGGGGCTAGCAATCAGCCCCAGCATTTT.

The rearrangement joins TRBV28 to TRBJ2-5, with TRBD1 as a possible D gene (6 bases). This CDR3 has 14 residues. Germline-derived CDR1 and CDR2 are MDHEN and SYDVKM. The V end lost 4 bases, the J end lost 2 bases, and 11 bases lay between the germline ends. The CDR3 reads CASSYPGDQETQYF. CDR3 nucleotides: TGTGCCAGCAGTTACCCAGGGGATCAAGAGACCCAGTACTTC.

The chain uses TRBV12-3 or TRBV12-4 and TRBJ2-1, with D uncertain. V gave up 7 bases and J gave up 10 bases, with 20 bases separating them. There are 14 residues in the CDR3. CDR3 nucleotide sequence: TGTGCCAGCACCTTGGCCAGGATTTTTAACGAGCAGTTCTTC. It specifies CASTLARIFNEQFF.

The gene calls are TRBV7-8 and TRBJ2-3, with D possibly being TRBD1 or TRBD2 (6 bases each). The ends were cut back, 0 bases at V and 5 bases at J, with 9 bases in the middle. Germline CDR1 reads SGHVS; CDR2 reads FQNEAQ. The CDR3 loop spans 14 amino acids. The CDR3 protein is CASSLAGGVDTQYF. The CDR3 nucleotides read TGTGCCAGCAGCTTAGCGGGGGGCGTAGATACGCAGTATTTT. Variable domain in full (rest from reference TRBV7-8 and TRBJ2-3): GAGVSQSPRYKVAKRGQDVALRCDPISGHVSLFWYQQALGQGPEFLTYFQNEAQLDKSGLPSDRFFAERPEGSVSTLKIQRTQQEDSAVYLCASSLAGGVDTQYFGPGTRLTVL.

The gene calls are TRBV20-1 and TRBJ2-5; 8 bases line up with TRBD2. Trimming cost V 0 bases and J 7 bases; bases outside gene matches: 16. The germline gives CDR1 DFQATT, CDR2 SNEGSKA (reference sequence). CDR3 size: 17 residues. The DNA of the CDR3 is TGCAGTGCTAGAGATCTAACCCCTGGACAGCGGGGGTGGACCCAGTACTTC. This translates into CSARDLTPGQRGWTQYF.

About this clonotype: Its ends do not fully match the called genes, so a read error is possible. V gene TRBV7-7 combines with J gene TRBJ1-1; a possible D gene is TRBD1 (5 bases). CDR3 length: 15 amino acids. Germline assignment: CDR1 SSHAT and CDR2 FNYEAQ (reference sequence). CDR3 DNA: TGTGCTAGCAGCTTATGGGGGGGAATGAACACTGAAGCTTTCTTT. Residues: CASSLWGGMNTEAFF. Looking up the rest from reference TRBV7-7 and TRBJ1-1 gives the full variable domain: GAGVSQSPRYKVTKRGQDVTLRCDPISSHATLYWYQQALGQGPEFLTYFNYEAQPDKSGLPSDRFSAERPEGSISTLTIQRTEQRDSAMYRCASSLWGGMNTEAFFGQGTRLTVV.

To note about this clonotype: A clone one base away is much larger, so this may be a read error. The V gene is TRBV20-1, the J gene TRBJ1-1; 8 bases fit TRBD1. The CDR3 spans 14 residues. Germline V CDR1 and CDR2: DFQATT, SNEGSKA (reference sequence). The CDR3 DNA sequence: TGCAGTGCTAGATTACCAGGGGGCGTAACTGAAACTTTCTTT. This sequence encodes CSARLPGGVTETFF.

Points on this clonotype: A much bigger clone sits one base away, suggesting this may be a read error. Since the CDR3 does not end with the conserved phenylalanine or tryptophan, this likely comes from a read error. The V gene is TRBV5-4, the J gene TRBJ2-7; TRBD1 aligns across 7 bases. The trim removed 2 bases at V and 6 bases at J, leaving 5 bases unmatched. CDR1 and CDR2 (germline): SGHNT, YYREEE (reference sequence). This CDR3 has 13 amino acids. CDR3 region: CASSFQGVTEQYI. DNA for the CDR3: TGTGCCAGCAGCTTCCAGGGGGTGACCGAGCAGTACATC.

V and J are TRBV7-9 and TRBJ1-4, with D unclear. V lost 5 bases, J lost 2 bases, and 15 bases lay in between. This CDR3 has 16 residues. Germline CDR1 reads SEHNR; CDR2 reads FQNEAQ (reference sequence). The CDR3 sequence is CASSGTGGSTNEKLFF. CDR3 bases: TGTGCCAGCAGCGGCACGGGCGGGTCCACTAATGAAAAACTGTTTTTT.

This clonotype was counted many times. The J gene is TRBJ1-5, the V gene TRBV20-1; D uncertain. This CDR3 has 13 amino acids. Trimming removed 3 bases at V and 5 bases at J, with 11 bases between. Germline V gives CDR1 DFQATT, CDR2 SNEGSKA (reference sequence). This chain's CDR3 is CSASLMGHQPQHF. The CDR3 nucleotides are TGCAGTGCTAGCCTTATGGGCCATCAGCCCCAGCATTTT.

A single count supports this clonotype. J is TRBJ2-1 and V is TRBV10-3; 9 bases line up with TRBD2. V trimming: 3 bases; J trimming: 8 bases; junction bases outside the gene matches: 5. This CDR3 has 14 residues. Germline V gives CDR1 ENHRY, CDR2 SYGVKD. The CDR3 DNA reads as TGTGCCATCAGTGACCTAGCGGGAACGCATGAGCAGTTCTTC. This sequence encodes CAISDLAGTHEQFF.

The genes are TRBV7-4 and TRBJ2-2; D is unresolved. V lost 1 base and J 3 bases, leaving 12 bases between the germline ends. Germline-derived CDR1 and CDR2 are SGHVT and SQSDAQ. The CDR3 runs to 16 residues. This CDR3 is CASSLVRLDDTGELFF. As DNA, the CDR3 is TGTGCCAGCAGCTTAGTACGTTTGGATGACACCGGGGAGCTGTTTTTT. The variable domain in full, completed from reference TRBV7-4 and TRBJ2-2, reads GAGVSQSPRYKVAKRGRDVALRCDSISGHVTLYWYRQTLGQGSEVLTYSQSDAQRDKSGRPSGRFSAERPERSVSTLKIQRTEQGDSAVYLCASSLVRLDDTGELFFGEGSRLTVL.

Here the CDR3 reads CATSSIGTSGNYNEQFF. CDR3 sequence (DNA): TGTGCCACCAGTTCGATCGGGACTAGCGGGAACTACAATGAGCAGTTCTTC. The chain joins TRBV24-1 to TRBJ2-1, with TRBD2 matching over 13 bases. This CDR3 contains 17 residues. Trimming took 6 bases from V and 3 from J; bases not matched to a gene: 7. The germline V gene encodes CDR1 KGHDR and CDR2 SFDVKD.

V usage is TRBV7-9 and J usage is TRBJ2-7, with 8 nucleotides matching TRBD1. Germline V gene data show CDR1 as SEHNR and CDR2 as FQNEAQ (reference sequence). The CDR3 length is 14 residues. The trim removed 3 bases at V and 3 bases at J, leaving 4 bases unmatched. This CDR3 is CASSFQGASYEQYF. The CDR3 DNA reads TGTGCCAGCAGCTTTCAGGGGGCGAGCTACGAGCAGTACTTC.

The chain combines TRBV6-5 with TRBJ1-5, with 8 bases lining up with TRBD1. V shed 5 bases and J 9 bases; nucleotides not matched to a gene: 6. CDR3 length: 13 amino acids. Germline loops: CDR1 MNHEY, CDR2 SVGAGI. CDR3 nucleotides: TGTGCCAGCAGTCCGGACAGGGAGGTGCCCCAGCATTTT. Protein: CASSPDREVPQHF.

The V gene is TRBV2, the J gene TRBJ2-7; 9 positions agree with TRBD2. The junction had 5 bases not matched to a gene; V was cut back by 4 bases and J by 1 base. This CDR3 region has 15 residues. Per germline, CDR1 SNHLY and CDR2 FYNNEI. CDR3 nucleotide sequence: TGTGCCAGCAGTGGGGCCAGCGGGAGGTCCTACGAGCAGTACTTC. Amino acid sequence: CASSGASGRSYEQYF.

The rearrangement links TRBV6-6 to TRBJ2-3, with D possibly being TRBD1 or TRBD2 (5 bases each). The germline V gene has CDR1 MNHNY and CDR2 SVGAGI (reference sequence). The V gene lost 7 bases and the J gene lost 5 bases, with 22 bases spanning the gap. The CDR3 length is 16 residues. The CDR3 is CASTQLVALGEDTQYF. In DNA, the CDR3 is TGTGCCAGCACCCAGCTTGTAGCCTTGGGGGAAGATACGCAGTATTTT.

The V call is TRBV14, the J call TRBJ1-2; no clear D gene. CDR3 length: 14 residues. V gave up 5 bases and J gave up 1 base, with 11 bases separating them. Germline assignment: CDR1 SGHDN and CDR2 FVKESK. The CDR3 sequence: CASSEFPGNYGYTF. CDR3 sequence (DNA): TGTGCCAGCAGCGAGTTTCCGGGTAACTATGGCTACACCTTC.

V is TRBV6-4 and J is TRBJ1-4; 8 nucleotides match TRBD1. The V gene end was trimmed by 5 bases and the J gene end by 8 bases; junction bases not matched to a gene: 7. The CDR3 sequence is 14 residues long. Per germline, CDR1 MRHNA and CDR2 SNTAGT. CDR3 region: CASSPGTGAEKLFF. In DNA, the CDR3 is TGTGCCAGCAGTCCCGGGACAGGCGCCGAAAAACTGTTTTTT.

A single count supports this clonotype. J is TRBJ2-7 and V is TRBV10-3; possible D gene TRBD1, 6 bases. The germline V and J ends were trimmed by 4 bases and 0 bases, with 10 bases remaining between them. Per the germline V gene, CDR1 is ENHRY and CDR2 is SYGVKD. The CDR3 contains 14 residues. The CDR3 here is CAISGDIYSYEQYF. CDR3 DNA: TGTGCCATCAGTGGGGACATTTACTCCTACGAGCAGTACTTC.

This clonotype was observed many times. The V and J genes are TRBV7-9 and TRBJ1-1, with 7 positions matching TRBD1. The CDR3 is made up of 13 amino acids. J gave up 6 bases and V 5 bases, and 6 bases lay outside the gene matches. CDR1 and CDR2 from the germline V gene are SEHNR and FQNEAQ (reference sequence). The DNA of the CDR3 is TGTGCCAGCAGCGACGGGGACAGCGCTGAAGCTTTCTTT. Protein sequence: CASSDGDSAEAFF.

V usage is TRBV12-3 or TRBV12-4 and J usage is TRBJ1-4; possibly TRBD1 for D (5 bases). The CDR3 is 14 residues long. Trimming left V 5 bases short and J 7 bases short, with 14 bases between. CDR3 in DNA: TGTGCCAGCAGTCCGTATGGGGGGGGTGAAAAACTGTTTTTT. The encoded protein is CASSPYGGGEKLFF.

The table lists this clonotype with a count of one. The V gene is TRBV10-3, the J gene TRBJ1-2; D is perhaps TRBD1 (5 bases). Germline CDR1 and CDR2: ENHRY and SYGVKD. Trimming took off 5 bases at V and 4 bases at J, with 11 bases between the two ends. This CDR3 region has 13 residues. In nucleotides, the CDR3 is TGTGCCATCAGTTGGGGGTCTCGCTATGGCTACACCTTC. Encoded protein: CAISWGSRYGYTF.

Comments on this clonotype: Germline and junction disagree at one end, which may indicate a read error. The chain is built from TRBV30 and TRBJ1-5; the D gene is possibly TRBD1 (6 bases). CDR1 is GTSNPN and CDR2 is SVGIG in the germline V gene (reference sequence). The CDR3 covers 14 residues. The CDR3 loop reads CAWSVGQSNQPQHF. CDR3 DNA: TGTGCCTGGAGTGTCGGACAGAGCAATCAGCCCCAGCACTTT.

The chain carries TRBV14 and TRBJ2-1, with TRBD2 identical over 8 bases. The CDR3 spans 14 residues. Germline V gene data show CDR1 as SGHDN and CDR2 as FVKESK. V dropped 6 bases and J dropped 6; count of bases not matched to a gene: 7. CDR3 residues: CASRSPGLGNEQFF. The CDR3 bases are TGTGCCAGCAGGAGTCCGGGACTAGGCAATGAGCAGTTCTTC.

There are many counts of this clonotype. The gene calls are TRBV9 and TRBJ1-5, with D unresolved. The V end lost 6 bases, the J end lost 0 bases, and 13 bases lay between the germline ends. Looked up from germline, CDR1 is SGDLS and CDR2 is YYNGEE. The CDR3 spans 15 residues. The CDR3 bases are TGTGCCAGCACGGTCCTGGAAAATAGCAATCAGCCCCAGCATTTT. This translates into CASTVLENSNQPQHF.

About this clonotype itself: A much larger clone is a single base away; this may be a read error. V gene TRBV13 combines with J gene TRBJ2-2; D remains ambiguous. CDR1 PRHDT and CDR2 FYEKMQ come from the germline V gene (reference sequence). V dropped 0 bases and J dropped 3 bases, with 11 bases sitting between them. There are 16 residues in the CDR3. CDR3 in DNA: TGTGCCAGCAGCTTAGGGCTCGCGGAGTACACCGGGGAGCTGTTTTTT. As protein: CASSLGLAEYTGELFF.

V and J are TRBV7-9 and TRBJ2-5, with no clear D. The ends were cut back, 2 bases at V and 5 bases at J, with 15 bases in the middle. This CDR3 spans 15 amino acids. Germline CDR1 reads SEHNR; CDR2 reads FQNEAQ (reference sequence). The CDR3 DNA sequence: TGTGCCAGCAGCTTACGCCGGTTAGGAACGGAGACCCAGTACTTC. It codes for CASSLRRLGTETQYF. Based on the CDR3 plus reference TRBV7-9 and TRBJ2-5, the full variable domain is DTGVSQNPRHKITKRGQNVTFRCDPISEHNRLYWYRQTLGQGPEFLTYFQNEAQLEKSRLLSDRFSAERPKGSFSTLEIQRTEQGDSAMYLCASSLRRLGTETQYFGPGTRLLVL.

The CDR3 nucleotides are TGTGCCATCAGTGAGTCAGCGGGGACTAGCGGGAGGCACGAGCAGTACTTC. It specifies CAISESAGTSGRHEQYF. The chain links TRBV10-3 to TRBJ2-7; TRBD2 aligns across 15 bases. This CDR3 comprises 17 residues. V lost 0 bases to trimming and J lost 5 bases; unmatched junction nucleotides: 5. The germline gives CDR1 ENHRY, CDR2 SYGVKD.